Following are 5 T cell receptor beta chains from one sample sequenced in a study of low-dose radiotherapy and immunotherapy resistance in tumors. First-strand cDNA relied on TRAV- and TRBV-specific primers spanning alpha and beta chains. TCRs were put through roughly 19 PCR cycles of amplification with Phusion. A constant-region primer and the V-primer adapter served as the primer pair. TCRdb analysed the reads with MiXCR anew, one entry per CDR3 protein. Of under 20,000 distinct CDR3 sequences listed, 74% were seen once; the top ten hold roughly 11%. These receptors were obtained from a human donor with advanced metastatic prostate, ovarian, gallbladder or colorectal cancer (not recorded which). This table probably holds off-target reads from a library built for another chain.

This chain links TRBV6-1 with TRBJ1-5; the D gene is possibly TRBD1 (5 bases). V was pared by 0 bases and J by 7 bases, with 7 bases between. CDR3 length: 13 amino acids. Germline V lookup: CDR1 MNHNS, CDR2 SASEGT. CDR3 sequence reads: CASSEAGTQPQHF. CDR3 nucleotide sequence: TGTGCCAGCAGTGAAGCGGGGACCCAGCCCCAGCATTTT.

This chain joins TRBV10-3 and TRBJ2-1, with a tentative D call TRBD1 (6 bases). The germline V gene has CDR1 ENHRY and CDR2 SYGVKD. V was trimmed by 5 bases and J by 8 bases, leaving 22 bases between them. The length of the CDR3 is 16 residues. The CDR3 region is CAISTGWGQTADEQFF. CDR3 DNA sequence: TGTGCCATCAGTACCGGATGGGGGCAAACAGCGGATGAGCAGTTCTTC.

This clonotype was seen a few times. V and J are TRBV11-2 and TRBJ2-7; 9 bases fit TRBD2. Per germline, CDR1 SGHAT and CDR2 FQNNGV. The ends lost 3 bases at V and 4 bases at J; junction bases unmatched: 4. The CDR3 is 14 amino acids. Here the CDR3 DNA reads TGTGCCAGCAGCTTCTTACTAGCGGGTTACGAGCAGTACTTC. Amino acid sequence: CASSFLLAGYEQYF.

This rearrangement joins TRBV5-1 to TRBJ2-3; TRBD1 matches at 8 bases. The length of the CDR3 is 15 residues. Trimming at V came to 5 bases and at J to 0 bases, leaving 5 bases not matched to a gene. CDR1 and CDR2 from the germline V gene are SGHRS and YFSETQ. The CDR3 loop is CASSRQGASTDTQYF. The DNA of the CDR3 is TGCGCCAGCAGTCGCCAGGGGGCTAGCACAGATACGCAGTATTTT.

Written as DNA, the CDR3 is TGCAGCGCCAATCAGGGTGGCTTCAACACCGGGGAGCTGTTTTTT. The encoded protein is CSANQGGFNTGELFF. The chain carries TRBV29-1 and TRBJ2-2; possible D gene TRBD1, 5 bases. V was clipped by 7 bases and J by 2 bases, with 17 bases between them. The CDR3 totals 15 residues. Germline CDR1 reads SQVTM; CDR2 reads ANQGSEA.